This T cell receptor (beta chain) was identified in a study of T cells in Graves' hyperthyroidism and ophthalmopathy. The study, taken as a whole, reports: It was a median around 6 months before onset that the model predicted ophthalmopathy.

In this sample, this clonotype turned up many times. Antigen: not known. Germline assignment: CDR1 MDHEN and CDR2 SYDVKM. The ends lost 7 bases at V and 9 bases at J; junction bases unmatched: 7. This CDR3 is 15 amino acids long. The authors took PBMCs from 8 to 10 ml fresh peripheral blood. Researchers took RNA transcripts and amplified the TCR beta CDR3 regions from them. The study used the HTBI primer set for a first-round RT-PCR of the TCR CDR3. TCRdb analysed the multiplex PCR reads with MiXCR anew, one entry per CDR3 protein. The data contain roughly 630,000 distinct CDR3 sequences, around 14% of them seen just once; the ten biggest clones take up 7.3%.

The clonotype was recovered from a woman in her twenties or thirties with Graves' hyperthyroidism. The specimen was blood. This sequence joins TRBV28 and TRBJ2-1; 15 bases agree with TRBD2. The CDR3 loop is CASTVGLAGGVEQFF. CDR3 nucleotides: TGTGCCAGCACGGTCGGACTAGCGGGAGGGGTTGAGCAGTTCTTC.